This T cell receptor (beta chain) was identified in a study of blood T cells in healthy people across ages. A second about 7 to 11 cycle PCR used barcoded and J-beta primers. TCRdb called the 5' RACE reads again in MiXCR, with one record for every CDR3 protein. The sample holds some 1,000,000 distinct CDR3 sequences, about 25% seen once. This same sample was also taken into another study, of T cells of mothers and their children. In that study: Each donor was one of three healthy Caucasian mothers or one of their six children.

The TCR was taken from a girl aged 2 to 9 in good health. The sample was blood.

In DNA, the CDR3 is TGTGCCAGCAGCCCCTATAGCGGGAGGTTGGTTACAGATACGCAGTATTTT. Encoded protein: CASSPYSGRLVTDTQYF. This sequence joins TRBV7-9 and TRBJ2-3; TRBD2 matches at 10 bases. The CDR3 is made up of 17 amino acids. The trim removed 5 bases at V and 3 bases at J, leaving 11 bases unmatched. Germline CDR1 SEHNR, CDR2 FQNEAQ (reference sequence).